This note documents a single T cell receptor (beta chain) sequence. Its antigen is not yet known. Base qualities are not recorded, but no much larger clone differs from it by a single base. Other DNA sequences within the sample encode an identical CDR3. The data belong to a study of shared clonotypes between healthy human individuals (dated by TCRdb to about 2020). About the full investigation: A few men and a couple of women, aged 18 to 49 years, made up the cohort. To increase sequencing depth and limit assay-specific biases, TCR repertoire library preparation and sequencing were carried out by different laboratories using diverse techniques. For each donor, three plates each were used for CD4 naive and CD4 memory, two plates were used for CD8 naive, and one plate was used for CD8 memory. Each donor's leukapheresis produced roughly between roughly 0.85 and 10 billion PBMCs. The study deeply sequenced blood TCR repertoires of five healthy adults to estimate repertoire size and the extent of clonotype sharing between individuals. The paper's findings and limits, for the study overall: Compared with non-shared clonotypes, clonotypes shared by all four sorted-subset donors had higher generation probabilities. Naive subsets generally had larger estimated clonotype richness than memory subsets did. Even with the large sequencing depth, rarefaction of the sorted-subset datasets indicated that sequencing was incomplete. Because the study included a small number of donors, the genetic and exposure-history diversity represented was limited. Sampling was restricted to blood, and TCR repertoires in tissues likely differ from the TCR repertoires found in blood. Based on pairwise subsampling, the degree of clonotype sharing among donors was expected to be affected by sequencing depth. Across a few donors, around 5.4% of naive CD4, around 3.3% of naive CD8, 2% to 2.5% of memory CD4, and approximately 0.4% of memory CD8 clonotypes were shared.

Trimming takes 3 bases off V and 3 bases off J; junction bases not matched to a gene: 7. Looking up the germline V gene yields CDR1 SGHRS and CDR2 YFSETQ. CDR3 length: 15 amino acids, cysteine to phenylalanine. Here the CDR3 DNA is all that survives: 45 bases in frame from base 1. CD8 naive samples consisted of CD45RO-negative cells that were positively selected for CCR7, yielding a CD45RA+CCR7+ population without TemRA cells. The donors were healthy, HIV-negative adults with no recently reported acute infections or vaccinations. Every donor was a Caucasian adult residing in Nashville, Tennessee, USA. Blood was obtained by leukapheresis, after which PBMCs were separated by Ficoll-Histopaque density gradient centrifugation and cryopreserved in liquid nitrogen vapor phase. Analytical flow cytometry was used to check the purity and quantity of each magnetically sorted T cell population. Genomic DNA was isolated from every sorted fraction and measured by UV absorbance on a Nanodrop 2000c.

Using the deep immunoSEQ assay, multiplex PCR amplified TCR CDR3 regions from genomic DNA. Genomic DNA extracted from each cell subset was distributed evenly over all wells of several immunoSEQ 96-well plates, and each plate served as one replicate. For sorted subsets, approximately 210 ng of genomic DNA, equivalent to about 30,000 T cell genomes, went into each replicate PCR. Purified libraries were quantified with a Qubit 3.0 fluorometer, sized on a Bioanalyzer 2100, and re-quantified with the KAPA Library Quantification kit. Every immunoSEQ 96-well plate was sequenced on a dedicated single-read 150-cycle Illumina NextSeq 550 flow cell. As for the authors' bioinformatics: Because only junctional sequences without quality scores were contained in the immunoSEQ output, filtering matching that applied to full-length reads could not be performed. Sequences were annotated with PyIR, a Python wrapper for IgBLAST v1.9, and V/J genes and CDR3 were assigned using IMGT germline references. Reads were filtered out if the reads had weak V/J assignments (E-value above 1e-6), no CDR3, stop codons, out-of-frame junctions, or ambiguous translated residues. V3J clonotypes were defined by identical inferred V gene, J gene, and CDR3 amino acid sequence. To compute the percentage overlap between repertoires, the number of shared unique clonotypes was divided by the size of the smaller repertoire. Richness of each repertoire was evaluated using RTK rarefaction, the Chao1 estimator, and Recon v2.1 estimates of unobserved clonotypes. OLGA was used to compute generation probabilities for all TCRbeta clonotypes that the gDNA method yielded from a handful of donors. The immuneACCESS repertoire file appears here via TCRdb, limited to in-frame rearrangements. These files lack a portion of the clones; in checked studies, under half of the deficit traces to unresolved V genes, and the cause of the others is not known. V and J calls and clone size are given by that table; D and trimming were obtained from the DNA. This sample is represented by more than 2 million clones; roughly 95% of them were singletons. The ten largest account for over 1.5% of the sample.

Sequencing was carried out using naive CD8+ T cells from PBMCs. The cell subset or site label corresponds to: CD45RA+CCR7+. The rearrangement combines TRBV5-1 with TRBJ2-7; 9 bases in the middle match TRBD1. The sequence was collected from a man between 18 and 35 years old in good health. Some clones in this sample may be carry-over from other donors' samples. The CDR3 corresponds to CASSSTGGSFYEQYF. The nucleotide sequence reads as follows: TGCGCCAGCAGCTCCACAGGGGGCTCCTTCTACGAGCAGTACTTC.